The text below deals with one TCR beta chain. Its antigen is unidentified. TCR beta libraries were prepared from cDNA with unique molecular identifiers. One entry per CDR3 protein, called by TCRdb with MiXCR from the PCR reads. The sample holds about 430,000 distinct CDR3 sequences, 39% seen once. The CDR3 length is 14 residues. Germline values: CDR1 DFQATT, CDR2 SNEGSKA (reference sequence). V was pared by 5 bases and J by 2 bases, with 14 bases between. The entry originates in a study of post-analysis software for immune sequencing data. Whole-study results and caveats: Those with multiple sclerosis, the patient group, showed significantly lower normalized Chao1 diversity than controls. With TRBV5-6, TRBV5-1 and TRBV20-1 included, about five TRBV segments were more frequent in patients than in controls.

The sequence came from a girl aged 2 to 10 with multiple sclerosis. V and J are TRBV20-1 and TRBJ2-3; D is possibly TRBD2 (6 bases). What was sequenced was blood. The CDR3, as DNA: TGCAGTGCTCATTATAGCGGTCACACAGATACGCAGTATTTT. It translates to CSAHYSGHTDTQYF.